One sample yielded the 14 T cell receptor beta chains listed below, sequenced in a study of blood T cell repertoires in COVID-19 (TCRdb year 2020). Libraries were constructed by the immunoSEQ multiplex PCR assay. TCRdb carries this immuneACCESS record with in-frame sequences only. Its versions omit some clonotypes, under half of them owing to an unresolved V gene in the studies checked, with the rest unexplained. The sample table shows 150,000 or so clones, and approximately 86% are seen once. The top ten clonotypes cover around 0.6% of the sample. Sequenced material: peripheral blood. These receptors originate from a man aged 55 to 70 with COVID-19, enrolled during active disease.

The chain employs TRBV9 and TRBJ2-2; a possible D gene is TRBD2 (6 bases). The germline V and J ends were trimmed by 0 bases and 5 bases, with 17 bases remaining between them. Germline V gene lookup returns CDR1 SGDLS and CDR2 YYNGEE. The CDR3 is made up of 17 amino acids. CDR3 amino acids: CASSVGGLGGWTGELFF. The CDR3 nucleotides are TGTGCCAGCAGCGTAGGGGGGTTAGGAGGGTGGACCGGGGAGCTGTTTTTT.

This clone was recorded only once. The chain recombines TRBV28 with TRBJ1-3; a possible D gene is TRBD1 (6 bases). Per the germline V gene, CDR1 is MDHEN and CDR2 is SYDVKM. Trimming pared 6 bases from V and 2 bases from J, leaving 20 bases between. The CDR3 contains 17 residues. The CDR3 loop reads CASSPVGDTEAGNTIYF. The CDR3 DNA reads as TGTGCCAGCAGCCCAGTCGGGGACACGGAAGCTGGAAACACCATATATTTT. Full variable domain (remainder filled in from reference TRBV28 and TRBJ1-3): DVKVTQSSRYLVKRTGEKVFLECVQDMDHENMFWYRQDPGLGLRLIYFSYDVKMKEKGDIPEGYSVSREKKERFSLILESASTNQTSMYLCASSPVGDTEAGNTIYFGEGSWLTVV.

The chain couples TRBV27 to TRBJ2-1, with 16 bases matching TRBD2. The CDR3 has 16 residues. Trimming took 4 bases from V and 14 from J; bases not matched to a gene: 11. CDR1 is MNHEY, CDR2 SMNVEV, per germline (reference sequence). CDR3 coding DNA: TGTGCCAGCAGTTCCCCGGGACTAGCGGGAGGGGGGGCAGAGTTCTTC. Translated: CASSSPGLAGGGAEFF.

The chain couples TRBV25-1 to TRBJ1-1, with 7 bases fitting TRBD1. The V segment lost 7 bases and the J segment 4 bases; nucleotides outside the gene matches: 6. CDR1 is MGHDK, CDR2 SYGVNS, per germline. This CDR3 region has 13 residues. The CDR3 DNA reads TGTGCCAGCATTGTGACAGGGAGCACTGAAGCTTTCTTT. This translates into CASIVTGSTEAFF.

The chain employs TRBV7-9 and TRBJ2-1; 14 positions agree with TRBD2. CDR1 is SEHNR and CDR2 is FQNEAQ in the germline V gene (reference sequence). The CDR3 has 16 amino acids. Trimming at V came to 3 bases and at J to 6 bases, leaving 4 bases not matched to a gene. For the CDR3, the DNA is TGTGCCAGCAGCTTTCGGACTAGCGGGGGGAGCAATGAGCAGTTCTTC. It is translated as CASSFRTSGGSNEQFF.

The chain couples TRBV5-1 to TRBJ2-7; D is unresolved. Germline loops: CDR1 SGHRS, CDR2 YFSETQ. The CDR3 covers 16 residues. The V end was cut by 0 bases, the J end by 4 bases, with 17 bases between. CDR3 in amino acids: CASSLAQTINSYEQYF. CDR3 coding DNA: TGCGCCAGCAGCTTGGCCCAGACCATAAACAGTTACGAGCAGTACTTC.

The chain uses TRBV7-8 and TRBJ1-2; 7 nucleotides line up with TRBD1. This CDR3 contains 14 residues. V shed 3 bases and J 4 bases; nucleotides not matched to a gene: 5. Germline-derived CDR1 and CDR2 are SGHVS and FQNEAQ. The CDR3 sequence is CASSLSRTGYGYTF. DNA of the CDR3: TGTGCCAGCAGCTTGAGCCGGACAGGCTATGGCTACACCTTC.

The V and J genes are TRBV18 and TRBJ1-5; D unresolved. The CDR3 length is 13 residues. CDR1 is KGHSH and CDR2 is LQKENI in the germline V gene. Trimming left V 1 base short and J 3 bases short, with 4 bases between. The DNA of the CDR3 is TGTGCCAGCTCACCACTAGTCAATCAGCCCCAGCATTTT. This translates into CASSPLVNQPQHF.

J is TRBJ2-7 and V is TRBV11-3; D might be TRBD1 (6 bases). Trimming took 1 base from V and 0 from J, leaving 16 bases between them. Germline-derived CDR1 and CDR2 are SGHNT and YENEEA. The CDR3 runs 17 residues. The CDR3 sequence is CASSLVSSTGLSYEQYF. The CDR3 coding sequence is TGTGCCAGCAGCTTAGTGTCTTCGACAGGCCTCTCCTACGAGCAGTACTTC. The whole variable domain, filled in from reference TRBV11-3 and TRBJ2-7, reads EAGVVQSPRYKIIEKKQPVAFWCNPISGHNTLYWYLQNLGQGPELLIRYENEEAVDDSQLPKDRFSAERLKGVDSTLKIQPAELGDSAVYLCASSLVSSTGLSYEQYFGPGTRLTVT.

This chain uses TRBV24-1 with TRBJ2-3; no reliable D call. Germline CDR1 and CDR2: KGHDR and SFDVKD. The V and J ends lost 5 bases and 3 bases respectively, with 14 bases between them. The CDR3 extends over 15 amino acids. CDR3 in DNA: TGTGCCACCAGTGCCACCGAGACGACAACAGATACGCAGTATTTT. This gives the protein CATSATETTTDTQYF.

This clone was counted a single time. The J gene is TRBJ1-2, the V gene TRBV5-8, with D possibly TRBD1 on 6 matching bases. This CDR3 is 13 amino acids long. Trimming took 2 bases from V and 7 from J, leaving 12 bases between them. The V gene's germline CDR1 is SGHTS and CDR2 YDEGEE. This CDR3 is CASSLGGEVGYTF. The DNA for the CDR3 is TGTGCCAGCAGCTTAGGGGGAGAGGTTGGCTACACCTTC.

This chain connects TRBV7-9 to TRBJ2-5; 11 bases map to TRBD1. This CDR3 has 16 amino acids. Germline V gene sequence: CDR1 SEHNR, CDR2 FQNEAQ (reference sequence). V was pared by 5 bases and J by 4 bases, with 9 bases of the junction left unmatched. The CDR3 DNA sequence: TGTGCCAGCAGCGACCGGGACAGGGGGTTAAGAGAGACCCAGTACTTC. This codes for CASSDRDRGLRETQYF.

The genes are TRBV6-6 and TRBJ1-2; TRBD1 matches at 8 bases. V was pared by 6 bases and J by 2 bases, with 11 bases of the junction left unmatched. CDR3 length: 16 residues. Germline V gene lookup returns CDR1 MNHNY and CDR2 SVGAGI (reference sequence). The CDR3 coding sequence is TGTGCCAGCAGCCCAAGACAGGGGCGACAGAACTATGGCTACACCTTC. The encoded protein is CASSPRQGRQNYGYTF.

The DNA of the CDR3 is TGCGCCAGCAGTGGTCCAGGGGCGGCTCAGCCCCAGCATTTT. It encodes CASSGPGAAQPQHF. The chain employs TRBV10-1 and TRBJ1-5; D may be TRBD1 (6 bases). The germline V gene encodes CDR1 WNHNN and CDR2 SYGVQD (reference sequence). This CDR3 comprises 14 residues. Trimming removed 4 bases from V and 6 bases from J, with 13 bases in between.